These 11 T cell receptor beta chains originate from one sample sequenced in a study of lymphopenia after photon versus proton radiotherapy. Clones were read by immunoSEQ multiplex PCR, and TCRdb kept only the in-frame ones, dropping some. The profile shows approximately 25,000 clones, roughly 82% of them singletons. Specimen: peripheral blood, collected from a patient treated with proton-based radiotherapy. All receptors come from a woman aged 70 to 79 with pancreatic cancer.

The genes are TRBV5-6 and TRBJ1-4; a weak D match, TRBD1 (5 bases). The germline V and J ends were trimmed by 0 bases and 8 bases, with 14 bases remaining between them. This CDR3 is 15 amino acids long. Germline values: CDR1 SGHDT, CDR2 YYEEEE. The CDR3 region is CASSLGEGRGEKLFF. The CDR3 bases are TGTGCCAGCAGCTTGGGTGAGGGACGAGGCGAAAAACTGTTTTTT.

This clone was counted a few times. The chain has TRBV6-5 and TRBJ1-3; possible D gene TRBD1, 5 bases. CDR1 and CDR2 (germline): MNHEY, SVGAGI. The length of the CDR3 is 16 residues. V gave up 0 bases and J gave up 3 bases, with 12 bases separating them. CDR3: CASSYSGSGRGNTIYF. In DNA form, the CDR3 reads TGTGCCAGCAGTTACTCTGGCTCAGGGCGTGGAAACACCATATATTTT.

This chain connects TRBV14 to TRBJ2-5, with 12 positions matching TRBD1. J was trimmed by 5 bases and V by 1 base; bases with no gene match: 5. This CDR3 has 16 residues. The germline gives CDR1 SGHDN, CDR2 FVKESK. For the CDR3, the DNA is TGTGCCAGCAGCCAAGTGAGGGACAGGGGGCTGGAGACCCAGTACTTC. Protein sequence: CASSQVRDRGLETQYF. Full variable domain (rest looked up from reference TRBV14 and TRBJ2-5): EAGVTQFPSHSVIEKGQTVTLRCDPISGHDNLYWYRRVMGKEIKFLLHFVKESKQDESGMPNNRFLAERTGGTYSTLKVQPAELEDSGVYFCASSQVRDRGLETQYFGPGTRLLVL.

V is TRBV5-8 and J is TRBJ1-2, with 9 bases identical to TRBD1. After removal of 3 bases from V and 3 bases from J, the junction contained 6 bases not matched to a gene. CDR3 length: 15 residues. Germline assignment: CDR1 SGHTS and CDR2 YDEGEE. CDR3 nucleotides: TGTGCCAGCAGCTACGGACAGGGGTGGGACTATGGCTACACCTTC. This gives the protein CASSYGQGWDYGYTF.

The V gene is TRBV19, the J gene TRBJ1-6; 7 bases match TRBD1. CDR3 length: 15 residues. The V and J ends lost 4 bases and 13 bases, in that order; junction bases with no gene match: 13. Germline-derived CDR1 and CDR2 are LNHDA and SQIVND (reference sequence). The CDR3 protein is CASSTRAKGTVPLHF. Written as DNA, the CDR3 is TGTGCCAGTAGTACGCGTGCAAAGGGGACAGTCCCCCTCCACTTT. Supplemented by reference TRBV19 and TRBJ1-6, the full variable domain reads DGGITQSPKYLFRKEGQNVTLSCEQNLNHDAMYWYRQDPGQGLRLIYYSQIVNDFQKGDIAEGYSVSREKKESFPLTVTSAQKNPTAFYLCASSTRAKGTVPLHFGNGTRLTVT.

V is TRBV7-9 and J is TRBJ1-2; D is ambiguous. Per the germline V gene, CDR1 is SEHNR and CDR2 is FQNEAQ (reference sequence). V lost 1 base and J 7 bases, leaving 13 bases between the germline ends. The CDR3 loop spans 14 amino acids. As DNA, the CDR3 is TGTGCCAGCAGCTTAGGGAGCCAAGGGCTTGGCTACACCTTC. Amino acids: CASSLGSQGLGYTF.

The chain uses TRBV5-6 and TRBJ2-4, with 7 bases aligning to TRBD2. V lost 6 bases, J lost 0 bases, and 12 bases stayed unmatched. The CDR3 totals 17 residues. Germline lookup yields CDR1 SGHDT and CDR2 YYEEEE. The CDR3 DNA follows: TGTGCCAGCACCCCTTGGGGTAGCGGGCCAGCCAAAAACATTCAGTACTTC. This codes for CASTPWGSGPAKNIQYF.

The chain has TRBV30 and TRBJ1-3, with no clear D. The CDR3 extends over 12 amino acids. V was pared by 3 bases and J by 0 bases, with 3 bases between. Per the germline V gene, CDR1 is GTSNPN and CDR2 is SVGIG (reference sequence). This CDR3 reads CAWRPSGNTIYF. The CDR3 nucleotides are TGTGCCTGGAGGCCCTCTGGAAACACCATATATTTT.

The chain's CDR3 is CASSPPRSSTLVSPLHF. The CDR3 nucleotides are TGTGCCAGCAGCCCCCCCCGCTCATCCACCCTGGTTTCACCCCTCCACTTT. V usage is TRBV28 and J usage is TRBJ1-6; D remains unclear. Trimming removed 6 bases from V and 9 bases from J, with 24 bases in between. Germline CDR1 MDHEN, CDR2 SYDVKM. The CDR3 has 17 residues.

This clone showed up just once. The V gene is TRBV11-1, the J gene TRBJ2-5, with a tentative D call TRBD1 (5 bases). The germline V gene has CDR1 SGHAT and CDR2 FQDESV (reference sequence). V lost 1 base and J lost 3, with 9 bases in between. The CDR3 length is 14 residues. The CDR3 is CASSLVATEETQYF. Written as DNA, the CDR3 is TGTGCCAGCAGCTTAGTTGCGACAGAAGAGACCCAGTACTTC.

The chain carries TRBV2 and TRBJ2-6; D is perhaps TRBD1 (5 bases). Germline CDR1 SNHLY, CDR2 FYNNEI. Trimming left V 2 bases short and J 1 base short, with 6 bases between. The CDR3 contains 15 residues. This CDR3 reads CASSERQSGANVLTF. CDR3 coding DNA: TGTGCCAGCAGTGAAAGACAGTCTGGGGCCAACGTCCTGACTTTC.